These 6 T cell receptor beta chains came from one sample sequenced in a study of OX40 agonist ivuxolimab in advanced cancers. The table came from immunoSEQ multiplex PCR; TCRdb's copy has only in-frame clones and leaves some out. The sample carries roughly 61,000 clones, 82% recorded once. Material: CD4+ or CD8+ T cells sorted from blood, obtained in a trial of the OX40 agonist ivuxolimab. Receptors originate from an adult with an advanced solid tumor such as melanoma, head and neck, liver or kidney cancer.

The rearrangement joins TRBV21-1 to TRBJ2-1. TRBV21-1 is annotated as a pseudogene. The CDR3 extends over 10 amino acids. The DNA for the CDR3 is TGTGCCAGCAGGATGGGGGGCAGTTTCTTC. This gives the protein CASRMGGSFF.

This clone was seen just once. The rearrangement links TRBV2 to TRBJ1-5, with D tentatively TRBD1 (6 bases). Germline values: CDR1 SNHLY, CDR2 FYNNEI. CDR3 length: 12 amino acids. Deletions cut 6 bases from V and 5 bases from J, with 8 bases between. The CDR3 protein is CASSQGYQPQHF. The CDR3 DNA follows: TGTGCCAGCAGCCAGGGGTATCAGCCCCAGCATTTT.

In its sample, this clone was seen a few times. DNA of the CDR3: TGTGCCAGCAGCTTGGCTTCGGGGAGACACACTGAAGCTTTCTTT. The encoded protein is CASSLASGRHTEAFF. The chain joins TRBV5-5 to TRBJ1-1, with no clear D. Trimming shortened V by 0 bases and J by 3 bases, and 12 bases separated the two germline ends. Germline-derived CDR1 and CDR2 are SGHKS and YYEKEE (reference sequence). The CDR3 has 15 amino acids.

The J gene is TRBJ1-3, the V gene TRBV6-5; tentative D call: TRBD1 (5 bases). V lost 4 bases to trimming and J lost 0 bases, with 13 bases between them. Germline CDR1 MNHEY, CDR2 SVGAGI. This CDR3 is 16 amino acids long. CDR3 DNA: TGTGCCAGCAGTTCCAGACAGATGGACTCTGGAAACACCATATATTTT. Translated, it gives CASSSRQMDSGNTIYF.

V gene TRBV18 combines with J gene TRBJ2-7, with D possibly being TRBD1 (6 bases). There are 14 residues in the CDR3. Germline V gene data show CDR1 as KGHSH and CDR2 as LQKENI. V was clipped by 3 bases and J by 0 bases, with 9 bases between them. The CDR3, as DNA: TGTGCCAGCTCACCCTCCAGGGGCTCCTACGAGCAGTACTTC. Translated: CASSPSRGSYEQYF.

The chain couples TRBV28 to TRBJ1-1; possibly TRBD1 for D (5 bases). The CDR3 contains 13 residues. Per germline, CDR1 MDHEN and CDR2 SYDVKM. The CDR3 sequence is CSSRTLMNTEAFF. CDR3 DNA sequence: TGTTCAAGTCGGACACTTATGAACACTGAAGCTTTCTTT.